This T cell receptor (beta chain) was obtained from a study of blood T cells in healthy people across ages. For the study at large: Through template switching, about one barcoded beta molecule was captured per two T cells, as measured in model experiments.

Study findings and constraints: Naive T cell percentage by flow cytometry tracked strongly with beta diversity.

Every participating donor contributed about 10 milliliters of peripheral blood through a draw. In its sample, this clonotype was seen a few times. The antigen is not known. A read error may account for a junction end that differs from germline. A J-beta primer mix and a sample-barcoded 5' primer were used in a second PCR of roughly 7 to 12 cycles. Template switching added a 12-random-nucleotide identifier to every cDNA molecule. TCRdb passed the 5' RACE reads through MiXCR, listing each CDR3 protein once. The sample records about 280,000 distinct CDR3 sequences, 27% being singletons. From germline, CDR1 is DFQATT and CDR2 SNEGSKA (reference sequence). The CDR3 loop spans 14 amino acids.

The sequencing input was blood. V gene TRBV20-1 combines with J gene TRBJ1-5; D not certain. The TCR originated in a woman between 65 and 79 years old in good health. In DNA, the CDR3 is TGCGGTGCTAGCCCACTATATAGCAGTCAGCCCCAGCATTTT. Amino acid sequence: CGASPLYSSQPQHF.